Described below is a single T cell receptor (beta chain) sequence and its context. Germline CDR1 is MDHEN and CDR2 is SYDVKM. Trimming removed 6 bases from V and 11 bases from J; junction bases left unmatched: 17. The CDR3 totals 16 residues. This sample is part of a study of blood T cell repertoires in COVID-19. Here immunoSEQ multiplex PCR was the method, and the copy in TCRdb shows in-frame clones only, minus some. The sample shows approximately 100,000 clones, around 80% of them seen only once. The sequenced material came from peripheral blood. V and J are TRBV28 and TRBJ1-1, with 11 nucleotides matching TRBD1. This TCR came from a man aged 70-80 years with acute or convalescent COVID-19. CDR3 region: CASSRTGTGGRLRAFF. In DNA, the CDR3 is TGTGCCAGCAGCCGAACCGGGACAGGGGGACGCTTGAGGGCTTTCTTT.